This TCR beta chain stems from a study of cytomegalovirus exposure and HLA in healthy donors. Comments on this clone: The antigen is unknown.

Per the germline V gene, CDR1 is MNHNY and CDR2 is SVGAGI (reference sequence). CDR3 size: 14 residues. V was pared by 6 bases and J by 4 bases, with 8 bases of the junction left unmatched. The PCR contained 60 Vbeta and 13 Jbeta primers. Sequenced by immunoSEQ multiplex PCR; TCRdb stores in-frame clones only, minus some. This table holds more than 80,000 clones, about 70% found once. Overall study results and limits: Excluded: some indistinguishable V segments such as TRBV6-2 and TRBV6-3. It has been reported that TCR beta sequences accurately predicted the HLA-A and HLA-B alleles of most subjects. The study recorded over 150 TCR beta chains that were cytomegalovirus-associated.

This clonotype originated in a woman aged 50 to 60 in good health and CMV-seropositive. Input material: PBMCs. The chain recombines TRBV6-6 with TRBJ1-2, with TRBD1 identical over 7 bases. The CDR3 sequence is CASSRQGSRYGYTF. DNA for the CDR3: TGTGCCAGCAGCCGACAGGGCAGTCGCTATGGCTACACCTTC.